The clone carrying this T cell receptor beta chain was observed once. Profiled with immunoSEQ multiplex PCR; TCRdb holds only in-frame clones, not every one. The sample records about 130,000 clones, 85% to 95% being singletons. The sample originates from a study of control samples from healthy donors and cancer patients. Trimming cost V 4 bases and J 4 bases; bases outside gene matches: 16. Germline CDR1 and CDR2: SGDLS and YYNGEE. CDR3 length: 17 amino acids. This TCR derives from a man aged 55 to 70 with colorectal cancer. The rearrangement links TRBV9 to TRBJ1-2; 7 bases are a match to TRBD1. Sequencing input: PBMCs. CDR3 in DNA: TGTGCCAGCAGCAGTTTGGGACCGGGACAGACTTTCTATGGCTACACCTTC. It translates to CASSSLGPGQTFYGYTF. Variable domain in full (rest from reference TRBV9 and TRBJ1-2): DSGVTQTPKHLITATGQRVTLRCSPRSGDLSVYWYQQSLDQGLQFLIQYYNGEERAKGNILERFSAQQFPDLHSELNLSSLELGDSALYFCASSSLGPGQTFYGYTFGSGTRLTVV.